Each of the 5 T cell receptor beta chains below was sequenced from the same sample in a study of cytomegalovirus exposure and HLA in healthy donors. The PCR ran on 60 Vbeta and 13 Jbeta primers. Sequencing was performed with immunoSEQ multiplex PCR; in TCRdb, only in-frame clones are kept and a portion is missing. The sample has some 140,000 clones; around 73% are singletons. Sample: PBMCs. The receptors come from a man aged 45-65 years in good health and CMV-seronegative.

This chain uses TRBV7-2 with TRBJ1-2, with D possibly TRBD1 on 6 matching bases. Germline V gives CDR1 SGHTA, CDR2 FQGNSA. V gave up 1 base and J gave up 5 bases, with 14 bases separating them. The CDR3 is 15 amino acids. CDR3 sequence: CASSLGGTGSYGYTF. The DNA of the CDR3 is TGTGCCAGCAGCTTAGGGGGTACAGGGTCGTATGGCTACACCTTC.

In its sample, this clone was seen a few times. The rearrangement links TRBV2 to TRBJ2-1; the match to TRBD2 covers 14 bases. The ends lost 4 bases at V and 4 bases at J; junction bases unmatched: 12. The CDR3 runs 19 residues. Germline V gene lookup returns CDR1 SNHLY and CDR2 FYNNEI. CDR3 DNA: TGTGCCAGCAGTGTTGGGACTAGCGGGAGAGGTCACCTTTACAATGAGCAGTTCTTC. This sequence encodes CASSVGTSGRGHLYNEQFF. The full variable domain, rest sourced from reference TRBV2 and TRBJ2-1, is EPEVTQTPSHQVTQMGQEVILRCVPISNHLYFYWYRQILGQKVEFLVSFYNNEISEKSEIFDDQFSVERPDGSNFTLKIRSTKLEDSAMYFCASSVGTSGRGHLYNEQFFGPGTRLTVL.

The chain joins TRBV11-3 to TRBJ2-1, with 7 bases lining up with TRBD1. The CDR3 has 13 amino acids. V was clipped by 3 bases and J by 8 bases; unmatched bases: 4. CDR1 and CDR2 from the germline V gene are SGHNT and YENEEA. CDR3: CASSFRDSDEQFF. CDR3 DNA sequence: TGTGCCAGCAGCTTCAGGGACAGTGATGAGCAGTTCTTC.

This chain's CDR3 is CASSPQAGRNQPQHF. The CDR3, as DNA: TGTGCCAGCTCACCACAGGCAGGGCGGAATCAGCCCCAGCATTTT. The gene calls are TRBV18 and TRBJ1-5, with a possible D match to TRBD1 (5 bases). Between the trimmed V and J ends, which lost 1 base and 4 bases, there was a span of 11 bases. Germline CDR1 KGHSH, CDR2 LQKENI. The CDR3 is 15 amino acids.

The rearrangement links TRBV28 to TRBJ2-1, with TRBD2 as a possible D gene (6 bases). V lost 3 bases to trimming and J lost 8 bases, with 23 bases between them. This CDR3 region has 17 residues. Germline CDR1 is MDHEN and CDR2 is SYDVKM. DNA for the CDR3: TGTGCCAGCAGTTTCAATTACGTGCGCCCGGGGGACGATGAGCAGTTCTTC. Translating gives CASSFNYVRPGDDEQFF.